This TCR beta chain was recovered during a study of read filtering for tumor transcriptome and immune sequencing. Looked up from germline, CDR1 is DFQATT and CDR2 is SNEGSKA (reference sequence). The ends were cut back, 0 bases at V and 7 bases at J, with 19 bases in the middle. This CDR3 contains 16 residues. The library was built from about 370 ng RNA with molecular barcoded adaptors for alpha/delta and beta/gamma chains. TCRdb analysed the reads with MiXCR anew, one entry per CDR3 protein. This table has approximately 50,000 distinct CDR3 sequences, 20% to 25% appearing once. This clonotype is deemed medium-sized (0.01 to 0.1%).

The chain carries TRBV20-1 and TRBJ2-1; D is undetermined. The origin of this receptor is a donor at least 40 years old with multiple myeloma. Sequencing used a population of CD138-negative cells sorted from bone marrow. The DNA of the CDR3 is TGCAGTGCTAGAGATTGGAACAGATCCGACGGGAATGAGCAGTTCTTC. This gives the protein CSARDWNRSDGNEQFF.